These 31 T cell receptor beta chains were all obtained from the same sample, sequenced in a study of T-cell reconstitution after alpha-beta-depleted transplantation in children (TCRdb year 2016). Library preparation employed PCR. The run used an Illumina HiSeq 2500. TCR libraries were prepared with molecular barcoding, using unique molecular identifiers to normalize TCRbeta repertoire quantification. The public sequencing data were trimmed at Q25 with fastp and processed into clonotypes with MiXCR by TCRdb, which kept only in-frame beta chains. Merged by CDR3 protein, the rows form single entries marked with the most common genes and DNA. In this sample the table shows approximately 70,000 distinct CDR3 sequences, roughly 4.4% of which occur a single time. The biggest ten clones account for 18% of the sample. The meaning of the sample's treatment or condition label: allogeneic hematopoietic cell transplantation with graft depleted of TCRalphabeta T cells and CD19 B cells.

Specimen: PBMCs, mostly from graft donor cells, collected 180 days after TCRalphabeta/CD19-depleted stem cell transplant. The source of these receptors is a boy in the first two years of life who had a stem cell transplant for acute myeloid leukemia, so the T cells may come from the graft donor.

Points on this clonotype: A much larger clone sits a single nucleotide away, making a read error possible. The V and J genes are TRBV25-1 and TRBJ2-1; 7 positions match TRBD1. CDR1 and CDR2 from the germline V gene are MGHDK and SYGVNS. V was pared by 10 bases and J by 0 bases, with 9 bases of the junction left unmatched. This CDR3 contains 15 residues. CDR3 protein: CATSKDRDSYNEQFF. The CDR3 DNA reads TGTGCCACCAGCAAAGACAGGGACTCCTACAATGAGCAGTTCTTC.

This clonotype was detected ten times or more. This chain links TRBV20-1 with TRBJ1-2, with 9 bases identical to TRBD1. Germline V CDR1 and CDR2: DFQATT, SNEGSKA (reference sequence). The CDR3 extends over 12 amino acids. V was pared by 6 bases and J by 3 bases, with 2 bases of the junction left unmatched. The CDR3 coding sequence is TGCAGTGCCGGGGACAGGGACTATGGCTACACCTTC. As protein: CSAGDRDYGYTF.

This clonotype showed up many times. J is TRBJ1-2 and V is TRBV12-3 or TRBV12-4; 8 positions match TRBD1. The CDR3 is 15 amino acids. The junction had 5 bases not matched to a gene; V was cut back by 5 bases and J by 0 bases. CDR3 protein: CASSPWDRTNYGYTF. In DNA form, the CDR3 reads TGTGCCAGCAGTCCCTGGGACAGGACTAACTATGGCTACACCTTC.

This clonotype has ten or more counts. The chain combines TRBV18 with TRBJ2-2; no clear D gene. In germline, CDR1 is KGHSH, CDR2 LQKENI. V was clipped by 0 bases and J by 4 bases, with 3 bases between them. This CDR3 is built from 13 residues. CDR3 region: CASSPPGTGELFF. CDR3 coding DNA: TGTGCCAGCTCACCACCCGGCACCGGGGAGCTGTTTTTT.

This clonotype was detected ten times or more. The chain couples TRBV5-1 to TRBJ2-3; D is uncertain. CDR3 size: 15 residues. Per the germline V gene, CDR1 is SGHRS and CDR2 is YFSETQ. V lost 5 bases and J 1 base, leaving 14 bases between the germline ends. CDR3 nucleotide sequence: TGCGCCAGCAGTCCCGTTTCCCGGGGCACAGATACGCAGTATTTT. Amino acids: CASSPVSRGTDTQYF.

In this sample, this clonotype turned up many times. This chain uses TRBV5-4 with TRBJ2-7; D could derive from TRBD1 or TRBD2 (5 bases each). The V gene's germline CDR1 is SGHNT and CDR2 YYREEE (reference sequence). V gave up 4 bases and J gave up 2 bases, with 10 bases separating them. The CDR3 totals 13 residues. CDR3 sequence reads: CASSPGTPYEQYF. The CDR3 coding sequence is TGTGCCAGCAGCCCCGGGACGCCCTACGAGCAGTACTTC. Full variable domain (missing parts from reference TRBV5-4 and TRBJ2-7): ETGVTQSPTHLIKTRGQQVTLRCSSQSGHNTVSWYQQALGQGPQFIFQYYREEENGRGNFPPRFSGLQFPNYSSELNVNALELDDSALYLCASSPGTPYEQYFGPGTRLTVT.

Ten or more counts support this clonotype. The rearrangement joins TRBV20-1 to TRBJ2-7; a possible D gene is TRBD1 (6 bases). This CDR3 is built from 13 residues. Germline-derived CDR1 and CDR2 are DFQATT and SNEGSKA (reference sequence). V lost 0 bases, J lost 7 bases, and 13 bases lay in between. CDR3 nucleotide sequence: TGCAGTGCTAGAGATAGGCAGGGGTTTGAGCAGTACTTC. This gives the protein CSARDRQGFEQYF.

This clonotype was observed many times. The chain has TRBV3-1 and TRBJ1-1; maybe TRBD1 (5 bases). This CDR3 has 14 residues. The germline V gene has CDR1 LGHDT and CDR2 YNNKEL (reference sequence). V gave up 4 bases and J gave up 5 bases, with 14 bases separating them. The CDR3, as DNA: TGTGCCAGCAGCCGAGGACCCCGGGGGACTGAAGCTTTCTTT. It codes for CASSRGPRGTEAFF. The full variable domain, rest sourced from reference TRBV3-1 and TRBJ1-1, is DTAVSQTPKYLVTQMGNDKSIKCEQNLGHDTMYWYKQDSKKFLKIMFSYNNKELIINETVPNRFSPKSPDKAHLNLHINSLELGDSAVYFCASSRGPRGTEAFFGQGTRLTVV.

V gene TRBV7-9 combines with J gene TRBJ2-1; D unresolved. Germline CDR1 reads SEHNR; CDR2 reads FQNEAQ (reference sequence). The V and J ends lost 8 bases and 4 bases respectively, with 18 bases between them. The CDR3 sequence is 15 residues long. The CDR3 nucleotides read TGTGCCAGCGCCCCTGTGGTAGCCACATACAATGAGCAGTTCTTC. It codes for CASAPVVATYNEQFF.

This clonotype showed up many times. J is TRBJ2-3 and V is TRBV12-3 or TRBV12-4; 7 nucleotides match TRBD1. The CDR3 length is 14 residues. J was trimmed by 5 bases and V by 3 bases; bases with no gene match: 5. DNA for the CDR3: TGTGCCAGCAGTTTGGGACAGTATCAAGATACGCAGTATTTT. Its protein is CASSLGQYQDTQYF.

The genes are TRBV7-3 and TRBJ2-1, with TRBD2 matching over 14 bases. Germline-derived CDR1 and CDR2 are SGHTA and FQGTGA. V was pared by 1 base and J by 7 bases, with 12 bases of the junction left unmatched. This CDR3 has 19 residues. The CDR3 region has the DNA TGTGCCAGCAGCTTAAGGGTCCTGACTAGCGGGGGGGCCCGGAATGAGCAGTTCTTC. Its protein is CASSLRVLTSGGARNEQFF.

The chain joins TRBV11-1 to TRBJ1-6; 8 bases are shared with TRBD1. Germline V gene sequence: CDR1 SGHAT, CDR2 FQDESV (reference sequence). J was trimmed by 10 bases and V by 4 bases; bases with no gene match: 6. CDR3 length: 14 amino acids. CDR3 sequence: CASSSTGDRSPLHF. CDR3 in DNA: TGTGCCAGCAGCTCGACAGGGGATCGGTCACCCCTCCACTTT.

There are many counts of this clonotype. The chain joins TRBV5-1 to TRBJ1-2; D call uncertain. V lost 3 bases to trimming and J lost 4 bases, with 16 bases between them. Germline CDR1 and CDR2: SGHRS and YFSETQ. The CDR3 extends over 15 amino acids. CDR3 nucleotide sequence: TGCGCCAGCAGCTACGACCGAAATCCATCCTATGGCTACACCTTC. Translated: CASSYDRNPSYGYTF.

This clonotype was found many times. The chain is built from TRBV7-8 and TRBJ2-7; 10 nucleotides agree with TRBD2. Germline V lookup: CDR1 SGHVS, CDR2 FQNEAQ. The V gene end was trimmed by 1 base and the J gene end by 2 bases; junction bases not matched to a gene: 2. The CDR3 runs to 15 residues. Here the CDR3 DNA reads TGTGCCAGCAGCTTAGTTAGCGGGGGGCCCTACGAGCAGTACGTC. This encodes CASSLVSGGPYEQYV.

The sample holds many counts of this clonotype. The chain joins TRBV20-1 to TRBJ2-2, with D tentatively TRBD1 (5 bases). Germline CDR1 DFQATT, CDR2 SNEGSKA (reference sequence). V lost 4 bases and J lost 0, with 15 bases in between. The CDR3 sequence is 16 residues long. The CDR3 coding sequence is TGCAGTGCTACGAAGACAGCACCCCCGAACACCGGGGAGCTGTTTTTT. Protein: CSATKTAPPNTGELFF.

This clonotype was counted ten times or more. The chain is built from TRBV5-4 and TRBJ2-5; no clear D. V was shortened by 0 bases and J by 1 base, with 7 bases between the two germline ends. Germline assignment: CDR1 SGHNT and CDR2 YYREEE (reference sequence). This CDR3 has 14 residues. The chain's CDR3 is CASSLGFRQETQYF. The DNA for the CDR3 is TGTGCCAGCAGCTTGGGATTTCGCCAAGAGACCCAGTACTTC.

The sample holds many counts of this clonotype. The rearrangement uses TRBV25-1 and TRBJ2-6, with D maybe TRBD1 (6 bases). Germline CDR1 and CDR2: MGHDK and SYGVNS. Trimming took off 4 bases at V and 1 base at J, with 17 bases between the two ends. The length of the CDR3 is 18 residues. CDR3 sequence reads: CASSARARQVSGANVLTF. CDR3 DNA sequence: TGTGCCAGCAGTGCCCGAGCCCGACAGGTGTCTGGGGCCAACGTCCTGACTTTC.

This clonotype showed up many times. The CDR3 coding sequence is TGTGCCAGCAGCGGTTTTGTAGCCCCACCCTTGAATGAGCAGTTCTTC. Amino acids: CASSGFVAPPLNEQFF. This chain connects TRBV7-8 to TRBJ2-1; D uncertain. This CDR3 is 16 amino acids long. Per germline, CDR1 SGHVS and CDR2 FQNEAQ. V lost 5 bases and J 7 bases, leaving 21 bases between the germline ends.

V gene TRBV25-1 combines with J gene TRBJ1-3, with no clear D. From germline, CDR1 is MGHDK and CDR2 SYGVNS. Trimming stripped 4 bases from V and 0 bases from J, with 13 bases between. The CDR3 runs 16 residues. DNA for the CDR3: TGTGCCAGCAGTGTGGGGAGGACTAACTCTGGAAACACCATATATTTT. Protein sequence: CASSVGRTNSGNTIYF.

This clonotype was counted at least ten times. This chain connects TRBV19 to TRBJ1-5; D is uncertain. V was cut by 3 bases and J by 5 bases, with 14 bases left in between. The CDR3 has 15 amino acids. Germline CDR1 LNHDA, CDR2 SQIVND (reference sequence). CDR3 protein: CASSIPRRLDQPQHF. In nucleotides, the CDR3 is TGTGCCAGTAGTATCCCTCGACGTTTGGATCAGCCCCAGCATTTT.

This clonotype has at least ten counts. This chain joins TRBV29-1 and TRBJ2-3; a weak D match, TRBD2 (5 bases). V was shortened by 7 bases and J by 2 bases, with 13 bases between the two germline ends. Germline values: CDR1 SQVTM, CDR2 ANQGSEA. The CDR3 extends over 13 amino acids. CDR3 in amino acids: CSASRTLTDTQYF. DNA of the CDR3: TGCAGCGCTAGTAGGACTCTCACAGATACGCAGTATTTT.

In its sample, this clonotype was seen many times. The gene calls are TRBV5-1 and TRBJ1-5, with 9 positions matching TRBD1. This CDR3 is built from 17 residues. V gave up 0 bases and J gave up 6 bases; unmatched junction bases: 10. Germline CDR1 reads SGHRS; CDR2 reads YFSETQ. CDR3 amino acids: CASSLAGWDRDSQPQHF. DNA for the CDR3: TGCGCCAGCAGCTTGGCCGGGTGGGACAGGGACTCTCAGCCCCAGCATTTT.

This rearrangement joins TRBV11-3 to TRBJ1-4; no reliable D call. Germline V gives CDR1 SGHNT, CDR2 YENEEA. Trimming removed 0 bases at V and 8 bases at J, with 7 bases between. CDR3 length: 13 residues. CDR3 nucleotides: TGTGCCAGCAGCTTAGATCGAGGGGAAAAACTGTTTTTT. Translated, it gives CASSLDRGEKLFF.

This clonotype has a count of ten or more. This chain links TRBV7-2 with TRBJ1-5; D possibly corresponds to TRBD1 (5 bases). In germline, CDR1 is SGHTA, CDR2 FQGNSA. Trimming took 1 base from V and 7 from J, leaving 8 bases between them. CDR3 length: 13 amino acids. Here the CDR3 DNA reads TGTGCCAGCAGCTTAGAGGGGTGGCAGCCCCAGCATTTT. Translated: CASSLEGWQPQHF.

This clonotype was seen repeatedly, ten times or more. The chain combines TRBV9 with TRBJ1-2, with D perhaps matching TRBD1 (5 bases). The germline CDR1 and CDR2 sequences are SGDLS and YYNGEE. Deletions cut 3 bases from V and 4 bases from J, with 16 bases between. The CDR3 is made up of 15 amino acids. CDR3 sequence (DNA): TGTGCCAGCAGCGAGAGGGGAGGGAGGTCCTATGGCTACACCTTC. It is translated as CASSERGGRSYGYTF.

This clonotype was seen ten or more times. CDR3 coding DNA: TGCAGCGTTTTGCCCAATGAGCAGTTCTTC. Protein: CSVLPNEQFF. This chain links TRBV29-1 with TRBJ2-1; D uncertain. The CDR3 is 10 residues long. CDR1 is SQVTM, CDR2 ANQGSEA, per germline. V lost 5 bases and J lost 6, with 5 bases in between.

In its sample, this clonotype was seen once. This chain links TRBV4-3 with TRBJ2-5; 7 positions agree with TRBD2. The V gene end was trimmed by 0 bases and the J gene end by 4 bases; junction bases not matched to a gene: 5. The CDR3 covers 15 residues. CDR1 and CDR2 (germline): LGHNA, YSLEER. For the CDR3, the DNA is TGCGCCAGCAGCCAAGAAGGGATAGCGGGAGAGACCCAGTACTTC. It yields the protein CASSQEGIAGETQYF.

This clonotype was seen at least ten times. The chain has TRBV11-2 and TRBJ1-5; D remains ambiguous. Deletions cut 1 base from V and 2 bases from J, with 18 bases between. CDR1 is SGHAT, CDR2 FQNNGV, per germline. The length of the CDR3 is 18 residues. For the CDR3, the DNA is TGTGCCAGCAGCTTAGGTCTCACGACGTCGGGAGGCAATCAGCCCCAGCATTTT. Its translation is CASSLGLTTSGGNQPQHF.

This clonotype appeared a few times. CDR3 DNA: TGTGCCAGCAGCCCCCCGGGACTAGGTGTAGCGCAGTACTTC. The encoded protein is CASSPPGLGVAQYF. The J gene is TRBJ2-7, the V gene TRBV7-2; 8 bases map to TRBD2. Germline assignment: CDR1 SGHTA and CDR2 FQGNSA. J lost 9 bases, V lost 5 bases, and 12 bases had no gene match. The CDR3 sequence is 14 residues long.

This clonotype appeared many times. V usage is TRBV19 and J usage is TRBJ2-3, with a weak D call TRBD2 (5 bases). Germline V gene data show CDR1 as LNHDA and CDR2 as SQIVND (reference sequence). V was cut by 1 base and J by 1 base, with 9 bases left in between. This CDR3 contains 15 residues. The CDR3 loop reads CASSIVGGRTDTQYF. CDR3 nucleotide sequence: TGTGCCAGTAGTATAGTTGGAGGTCGCACAGATACGCAGTATTTT.

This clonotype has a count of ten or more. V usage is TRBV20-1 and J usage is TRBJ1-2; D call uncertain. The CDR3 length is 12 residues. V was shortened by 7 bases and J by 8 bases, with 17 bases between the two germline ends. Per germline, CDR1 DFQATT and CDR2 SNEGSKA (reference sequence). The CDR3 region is CSVAAPSLGYTF. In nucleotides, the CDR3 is TGCAGTGTGGCAGCCCCCTCCCTCGGCTACACCTTC.